This T cell receptor (beta chain) was found in a study of blood T cell repertoires in COVID-19. This CDR3 is built from 16 residues. The V segment lost 4 bases and the J segment 6 bases; nucleotides outside the gene matches: 10. Germline V gives CDR1 SGHAT, CDR2 FQNNGV. Sequencing used immunoSEQ multiplex PCR; TCRdb keeps in-frame clones, though not all of them. The sample includes around 94,000 clones, 75% to 90% of them seen just once. The specimen was peripheral blood. The J gene is TRBJ1-2, the V gene TRBV11-2, with TRBD1 identical over 11 bases. This TCR derives from a man older than 75 with acute or convalescent COVID-19. For the CDR3, the DNA is TGTGCCAGCAGCTCCTTGGACAGGGGGCTATTGAATGGCTACACCTTC. This translates into CASSSLDRGLLNGYTF.